The 5 T cell receptor beta chains given below trace back to one sample, sequenced in a study of cytotoxic CD8 clonotypes in ibrutinib-treated CLL. Repertoires were generated with immunoSEQ multiplex PCR, while TCRdb's copy carries only in-frame clones and drops some. This sample has approximately 47,000 clones, with about three fifths found just once. Material: PBMCs, obtained after 24 months of ibrutinib treatment. These receptors were collected from a human donor with chronic lymphocytic leukemia.

Many counts were recorded for this clone. V gene TRBV4-2 combines with J gene TRBJ2-5; D is possibly TRBD1 (5 bases). There are 15 residues in the CDR3. Germline values: CDR1 LGHNA, CDR2 YNFKEQ. With 1 base removed from V and 4 bases from J, the gap between germline ends came to 13 bases. The CDR3 loop reads CASSQAQGGSETQYF. Written as DNA, the CDR3 is TGTGCCAGCAGCCAAGCTCAGGGCGGATCAGAGACCCAGTACTTC.

This clone is labeled as medium-sized. V is TRBV5-6 and J is TRBJ1-1, with no clear D. V was clipped by 1 base and J by 0 bases, with 4 bases between them. The germline V gene has CDR1 SGHDT and CDR2 YYEEEE. The CDR3 is 13 amino acids. The CDR3 sequence is CASSLKLNTEAFF. CDR3 coding DNA: TGTGCCAGCAGCTTGAAATTGAACACTGAAGCTTTCTTT.

V is TRBV25-1 and J is TRBJ1-1, with 12 bases that match TRBD1. V shed 4 bases and J 4 bases; nucleotides not matched to a gene: 10. The CDR3 runs 17 residues. The V gene's germline CDR1 is MGHDK and CDR2 SYGVNS. CDR3 sequence reads: CASSGSPGTGGRTEAFF. The CDR3 coding sequence is TGTGCCAGCAGTGGGTCCCCCGGGACAGGGGGCCGCACTGAAGCTTTCTTT. Full variable domain (missing parts from reference TRBV25-1 and TRBJ1-1): EADIYQTPRYLVIGTGKKITLECSQTMGHDKMYWYQQDPGMELHLIHYSYGVNSTEKGDLSSESTVSRIRTEHFPLTLESARPSHTSQYLCASSGSPGTGGRTEAFFGQGTRLTVV.

The chain employs TRBV2 and TRBJ1-5; no clear D gene. This CDR3 is built from 13 residues. Germline V gives CDR1 SNHLY, CDR2 FYNNEI. V was clipped by 6 bases and J by 3 bases, with 9 bases between them. CDR3 sequence: CASRRDTNQPQHF. The DNA for the CDR3 is TGTGCCAGCAGGAGAGACACCAATCAGCCCCAGCATTTT.

In DNA, the CDR3 is TGCAGCGCCGGACAGGGGGATGGGTATGGCTACACCTTC. Its protein is CSAGQGDGYGYTF. The gene calls are TRBV29-1 and TRBJ1-2, with 10 bases aligning to TRBD1. V trimming: 7 bases; J trimming: 5 bases; junction bases outside the gene matches: 7. The CDR3 has 13 residues. Germline CDR1 SQVTM, CDR2 ANQGSEA.